The next 17 T cell receptor beta chains were all read from a single sample in a study of identical twins (dated by TCRdb to about 2016). The method was 5' RACE. Sequencing was carried out with an Illumina HiSeq 2000. Using fastp at Q25 and MiXCR, TCRdb reprocessed the public reads and kept productive beta chains. CDR3 protein sequences are deduplicated, and each keeps its most common genes and DNA. The sample table records 500,000 or so distinct CDR3 sequences; about 20% of these occur just once. The ten largest clones add up to 0.75% to 0.95% of the sample. The sample was also reused in another study, on T cells expressing NK-cell markers.

Material for sequencing was CD4+ T cells sorted from blood. The receptors stem from a woman under 30 in good health.

About this clonotype: The junction departs from germline at one end; a sequencing error may be responsible. The chain links TRBV12-3 or TRBV12-4 to TRBJ2-1; D may be TRBD1 (8 bases). The CDR3 is made up of 11 amino acids. The chain's CDR3 is CASSYQGAGVF. The DNA for the CDR3 is TGTGCCAGCAGCTACCAGGGGGCGGGGGTCTTC.

The chain couples TRBV11-1 to TRBJ2-1, with TRBD2 matching over 8 bases. V gave up 1 base and J gave up 3 bases; unmatched junction bases: 14. Per the germline V gene, CDR1 is SGHAT and CDR2 is FQDESV (reference sequence). The CDR3 has 19 amino acids. CDR3 loop: CASSLVGKPGLENYNEQFF. CDR3 DNA sequence: TGTGCCAGCAGCTTAGTAGGCAAACCGGGACTAGAGAACTACAATGAGCAGTTCTTC. Complete variable domain (other parts from reference TRBV11-1 and TRBJ2-1): EAEVAQSPRYKITEKSQAVAFWCDPISGHATLYWYRQILGQGPELLVQFQDESVVDDSQLPKDRFSAERLKGVDSTLKIQPAELGDSAMYLCASSLVGKPGLENYNEQFFGPGTRLTVL.

The chain links TRBV7-2 to TRBJ2-3, with a tentative D call TRBD1 (6 bases). CDR3 length: 13 residues. Germline V gene lookup returns CDR1 SGHTA and CDR2 FQGNSA. V lost 5 bases to trimming and J lost 10 bases, with 16 bases between them. As DNA, the CDR3 is TGTGCCAGCAGCCGAACTTACAGGGAGTCGCAGTATTTT. Protein sequence: CASSRTYRESQYF.

The chain uses TRBV10-1 and TRBJ2-2, with D unresolved. The V gene's germline CDR1 is WNHNN and CDR2 SYGVQD (reference sequence). V was shortened by 5 bases and J by 3 bases, with 10 bases between the two germline ends. The CDR3 has 14 amino acids. This chain's CDR3 is CASSLGPHTGELFF. DNA of the CDR3: TGCGCCAGCAGTCTTGGTCCGCACACCGGGGAGCTGTTTTTT.

The CDR3 spells CASSESIFSSGPHEQYF. CDR3 in DNA: TGCGCCAGCAGTGAGTCGATTTTTTCCAGCGGGCCTCACGAGCAGTACTTC. The chain has TRBV10-2 and TRBJ2-7, with a possible D match to TRBD2 (6 bases). The length of the CDR3 is 17 residues. CDR1 is WSHSY, CDR2 SAAADI, per germline. The V and J ends lost 0 bases and 5 bases respectively, with 20 bases between them.

The chain uses TRBV7-9 and TRBJ2-3; tentatively, D is TRBD1 (5 bases). V was clipped by 3 bases and J by 0 bases, with 16 bases between them. Looked up from germline, CDR1 is SEHNR and CDR2 is FQNEAQ (reference sequence). The CDR3 sequence is 17 residues long. The CDR3 nucleotides read TGTGCCAGCAGCTTTGTCCCCTCAGGGTCTAGCACAGATACGCAGTATTTT. It specifies CASSFVPSGSSTDTQYF.

This clonotype has ten or more counts. This sequence joins TRBV20-1 and TRBJ2-1, with 11 bases matching TRBD2. The CDR3 is 14 residues long. Losses at the gene ends were 5 bases for V and 9 bases for J; bases not matched to a gene: 9. The germline CDR1 and CDR2 sequences are DFQATT and SNEGSKA (reference sequence). The CDR3 spells CSARGLAGGGEQFF. In DNA, the CDR3 is TGCAGTGCTCGCGGACTAGCGGGTGGGGGTGAGCAGTTCTTC.

The genes are TRBV7-9 and TRBJ2-7, with D uncertain. V was cut by 2 bases and J by 2 bases, with 16 bases left in between. CDR1 SEHNR and CDR2 FQNEAQ come from the germline V gene (reference sequence). This CDR3 spans 16 amino acids. The CDR3 DNA reads as TGTGCCAGCAGCTTATGGTCGGGCCCGCATCCCTACGAGCAGTACTTC. Translated: CASSLWSGPHPYEQYF.

This clonotype has a handful of counts. V usage is TRBV5-5 and J usage is TRBJ1-2, with D unresolved. This CDR3 contains 12 residues. The germline CDR1 and CDR2 sequences are SGHKS and YYEKEE (reference sequence). Trimming shortened V by 4 bases and J by 8 bases, and 12 bases separated the two germline ends. CDR3 amino acids: CASSPLFGGYTF. DNA for the CDR3: TGTGCCAGCAGCCCCCTCTTTGGCGGCTACACCTTC.

This clonotype was seen more than once but under ten times. This chain joins TRBV25-1 and TRBJ2-1; a possible D gene is TRBD1 (5 bases). The CDR3 runs to 14 residues. The germline V and J ends were trimmed by 6 bases and 2 bases, with 11 bases remaining between them. Germline CDR1 reads MGHDK; CDR2 reads SYGVNS. In DNA, the CDR3 is TGTGCCAGCAGACCAGGGAAGGCCTACAATGAGCAGTTCTTC. It encodes CASRPGKAYNEQFF.

This clonotype was seen a handful of times. As DNA, the CDR3 is TGCAGTGCTATCAAGGGCGCCGGGCGTAGGCAGGGAAGGGGTTCGAGCTACACCTTC. Its protein product is CSAIKGAGRRQGRGSSYTF. This chain links TRBV20-1 with TRBJ1-2, with D maybe TRBD1 (5 bases). The CDR3 has 19 amino acids. CDR1 is DFQATT and CDR2 is SNEGSKA in the germline V gene (reference sequence). The V end was cut by 4 bases, the J end by 9 bases, with 36 bases between.

The chain has TRBV27 and TRBJ1-2; D is unresolved. The CDR3 totals 14 residues. Looked up from germline, CDR1 is MNHEY and CDR2 is SMNVEV (reference sequence). V was trimmed by 2 bases and J by 3 bases, leaving 10 bases between them. In nucleotides, the CDR3 is TGTGCCAGCAGTTTACACAGCGCGGACTATGGCTACACCTTC. The encoded protein is CASSLHSADYGYTF.

V and J are TRBV27 and TRBJ1-2; TRBD1 is a possible D gene (5 bases). CDR1 is MNHEY, CDR2 SMNVEV, per germline (reference sequence). V lost 0 bases and J lost 0, with 29 bases in between. The CDR3 contains 22 residues. For the CDR3, the DNA is TGTGCCAGCAGTTTATCCCCCTCTTACGGGACGAACAGCTTACCAGCTAACTATGGCTACACCTTC. It translates to CASSLSPSYGTNSLPANYGYTF.

A few counts support this clonotype. J is TRBJ2-1 and V is TRBV12-3 or TRBV12-4; 11 nucleotides agree with TRBD1. The trim removed 6 bases at V and 6 bases at J, leaving 13 bases unmatched. This CDR3 has 17 amino acids. CDR3 coding DNA: TGTGCCAGCAGACATAACGCCGGGACAGGGGGGCTCAATGAGCAGTTCTTC. Its protein product is CASRHNAGTGGLNEQFF.

The V and J genes are TRBV24-1 and TRBJ2-3; D may match TRBD1 or TRBD2 (6 bases each). The germline V and J ends were trimmed by 0 bases and 6 bases, with 12 bases remaining between them. Germline CDR1 and CDR2: KGHDR and SFDVKD. The CDR3 covers 15 residues. The CDR3 here is CATSDLGVGGDTQYF. CDR3 coding DNA: TGTGCCACCAGTGATTTGGGCGTGGGGGGCGATACGCAGTATTTT.

Only a few counts were recorded for this clonotype. The V call is TRBV20-1, the J call TRBJ1-6, with D possibly matching TRBD1 (5 bases). Trimming stripped 5 bases from V and 1 base from J, with 9 bases between. In germline, CDR1 is DFQATT, CDR2 SNEGSKA (reference sequence). The CDR3 contains 14 residues. The CDR3 reads CSAAGTSYNSPLHF. The CDR3 coding sequence is TGCAGTGCTGCCGGGACTTCCTATAATTCACCCCTCCACTTT.

The chain combines TRBV2 with TRBJ1-2, with D unclear. The V end was cut by 3 bases, the J end by 7 bases, with 12 bases between. This CDR3 spans 13 amino acids. In germline, CDR1 is SNHLY, CDR2 FYNNEI. Here the CDR3 reads CASSEEHLPGYTF. The CDR3 DNA reads as TGTGCCAGCAGTGAGGAACACCTCCCTGGCTACACCTTC.